A single sample gave rise to the 16 T cell receptor beta chains below, sequenced in a study of shared clonotypes between healthy human individuals. Repertoires were generated with immunoSEQ multiplex PCR, while TCRdb's copy carries only in-frame clones and drops some. The data show around 100,000 clones, with roughly 70% seen just once and about 24% held by the top ten. Sequencing was carried out using memory CD8+ T cells sorted from blood. Specified subset: CD45RO+ cells pooled with CCR7-negative TemRA cells. The origin of the receptors is a woman aged 25 to 39 in good health.

This clone was counted once. V usage is TRBV6-1 and J usage is TRBJ2-7; no reliable D call. V dropped 2 bases and J dropped 12 bases, with 5 bases sitting between them. This CDR3 has 9 amino acids. The germline CDR1 and CDR2 sequences are MNHNS and SASEGT. The CDR3 loop reads CASSESTYF. In DNA form, the CDR3 reads TGTGCCAGCAGTGAATCCACGTACTTC.

The V call is TRBV13, the J call TRBJ2-7, with 11 bases aligning to TRBD2. V trimming: 0 bases; J trimming: 5 bases; junction bases outside the gene matches: 3. Germline assignment: CDR1 PRHDT and CDR2 FYEKMQ (reference sequence). The CDR3 covers 15 residues. The CDR3 DNA sequence: TGTGCCAGCAGCTTAGGACGACTAGCGGGACACGAGCAGTACTTC. Protein product: CASSLGRLAGHEQYF.

CDR3 nucleotide sequence: TGTGCCAGCAGCAAATGTGGGACAGGGTCCTACGAGCAGTACTTC. Amino acids: CASSKCGTGSYEQYF. J is TRBJ2-5 and V is TRBV21-1; the D call in the table, TRBD1, was not verified against the DNA. The J call is uncertain, as TRBJ2-7 better fits the DNA end. TRBV21-1 is a documented pseudogene. The CDR3 runs 15 residues.

This clone turned up a few times. The rearrangement joins TRBV5-1 to TRBJ2-3; D gene ambiguous. Germline assignment: CDR1 SGHRS and CDR2 YFSETQ. V lost 0 bases, J lost 5 bases, and 16 bases lay in between. This CDR3 comprises 16 residues. The CDR3 DNA is TGCGCCAGCAGCTTGGCAACCACCCTCCCGGGAGATACGCAGTATTTT. Its translation: CASSLATTLPGDTQYF.

V usage is TRBV5-1 and J usage is TRBJ1-2, with D perhaps TRBD1 (6 bases). The germline V gene encodes CDR1 SGHRS and CDR2 YFSETQ. The CDR3 contains 15 residues. Trimming took 0 bases from V and 7 from J, leaving 16 bases between them. This CDR3 is CASSLEQGGLRGYTF. As DNA, the CDR3 is TGCGCCAGCAGCTTGGAACAGGGAGGGCTTCGTGGCTACACCTTC.

The J gene is TRBJ2-5, the V gene TRBV19; possible D gene TRBD1, 5 bases. The length of the CDR3 is 13 residues. CDR1 is LNHDA, CDR2 SQIVND, per germline (reference sequence). Trimming removed 10 bases from V and 7 bases from J, with 19 bases in between. CDR3 residues: CATASDQTGTQYF. CDR3 DNA: TGTGCCACCGCGTCCGACCAAACAGGGACCCAGTACTTC.

The chain carries TRBV6-6 and TRBJ2-4; D is unclear. The CDR3 sequence is 15 residues long. CDR1 is MNHNY, CDR2 SVGAGI, per germline (reference sequence). V was pared by 5 bases and J by 4 bases, with 15 bases between. The CDR3 here is CASSKTPDAKNIQYF. The CDR3 nucleotides read TGTGCCAGCAGTAAGACTCCGGACGCGAAAAACATTCAGTACTTC.

The rearrangement joins TRBV4-1 to TRBJ1-1, with D possibly being TRBD1 (5 bases). The germline CDR1 and CDR2 sequences are MGHRA and YSYEKL. The germline V and J ends were trimmed by 4 bases and 1 base, with 10 bases remaining between them. The CDR3 extends over 14 amino acids. CDR3: CASSPGVANTEAFF. CDR3 in DNA: TGCGCCAGCAGCCCGGGGGTAGCGAACACTGAAGCTTTCTTT.

The chain is built from TRBV19 and TRBJ1-5; the D gene is possibly TRBD1 (6 bases). Trimming left V 4 bases short and J 5 bases short, with 12 bases between. The germline V gene has CDR1 LNHDA and CDR2 SQIVND (reference sequence). This CDR3 has 14 amino acids. CDR3 nucleotides: TGTGCCAGTAGTACCCGGGACAACTATCAGCCCCAGCATTTT. It translates to CASSTRDNYQPQHF.

The CDR3 sequence: CASSQIGTGPYEQYF. CDR3 sequence (DNA): TGCGCCAGCAGCCAAATTGGGACAGGGCCCTACGAGCAGTACTTC. The chain is built from TRBV4-1 and TRBJ2-7, with TRBD1 matching 9 bases. Germline V lookup: CDR1 MGHRA, CDR2 YSYEKL. There are 15 residues in the CDR3. J gave up 2 bases and V 2 bases, and 4 bases lay outside the gene matches.

This clone was picked up one time. The chain has TRBV7-2 and TRBJ2-1; D unclear. The CDR3 has 12 amino acids. The V and J ends lost 4 bases and 9 bases respectively, with 10 bases between them. The germline CDR1 and CDR2 sequences are SGHTA and FQGNSA. The CDR3 here is CASSSTPGEQFF. For the CDR3, the DNA is TGTGCCAGCAGCTCGACCCCGGGTGAGCAGTTCTTC.

In this sample, this clone turned up a few times. V and J are TRBV28 and TRBJ1-1; D not certain. V was pared by 6 bases and J by 0 bases, with 8 bases between. The germline gives CDR1 MDHEN, CDR2 SYDVKM. This CDR3 region has 13 residues. The CDR3 protein is CASRPFMNTEAFF. The CDR3 region has the DNA TGTGCCAGCAGACCCTTCATGAACACTGAAGCTTTCTTT.

V and J are TRBV2 and TRBJ1-1; the D gene is possibly TRBD1 (5 bases). This CDR3 has 13 amino acids. Trimming pared 4 bases from V and 8 bases from J, leaving 14 bases between. Germline V gene sequence: CDR1 SNHLY, CDR2 FYNNEI. DNA for the CDR3: TGTGCCAGCAGTGTCGGGGCAGAGGTCGAAGCTTTCTTT. It is translated as CASSVGAEVEAFF.

This clone was found a few times. The CDR3 sequence is CASSESGGQGTDTQYF. The CDR3 region has the DNA TGTGCCAGCAGTGAATCGGGGGGACAGGGAACAGATACGCAGTATTTT. The V gene is TRBV25-1, the J gene TRBJ2-3; 9 bases are shared with TRBD1. This CDR3 region has 16 residues. Germline CDR1 and CDR2: MGHDK and SYGVNS. V trimming: 1 base; J trimming: 3 bases; junction bases outside the gene matches: 5.

The chain carries TRBV16 and TRBJ2-5, with 11 bases matching TRBD2. Per germline, CDR1 KGHSY and CDR2 FQNENV. Losses at the gene ends were 3 bases for V and 1 base for J; bases not matched to a gene: 13. This CDR3 has 19 amino acids. CDR3 protein: CASSHPRRASGRSQETQYF. The CDR3, as DNA: TGTGCCAGCAGCCACCCCCGCCGGGCTAGCGGGAGGTCCCAAGAGACCCAGTACTTC.

This rearrangement joins TRBV7-2 to TRBJ2-7, with a possible D match to TRBD2 (6 bases). V lost 1 base and J 0 bases, leaving 10 bases between the germline ends. This CDR3 is built from 15 residues. Germline-derived CDR1 and CDR2 are SGHTA and FQGNSA. The CDR3, as DNA: TGTGCCAGCAGCTTAGTGGGACTGAGCTCCTACGAGCAGTACTTC. Its translation: CASSLVGLSSYEQYF.